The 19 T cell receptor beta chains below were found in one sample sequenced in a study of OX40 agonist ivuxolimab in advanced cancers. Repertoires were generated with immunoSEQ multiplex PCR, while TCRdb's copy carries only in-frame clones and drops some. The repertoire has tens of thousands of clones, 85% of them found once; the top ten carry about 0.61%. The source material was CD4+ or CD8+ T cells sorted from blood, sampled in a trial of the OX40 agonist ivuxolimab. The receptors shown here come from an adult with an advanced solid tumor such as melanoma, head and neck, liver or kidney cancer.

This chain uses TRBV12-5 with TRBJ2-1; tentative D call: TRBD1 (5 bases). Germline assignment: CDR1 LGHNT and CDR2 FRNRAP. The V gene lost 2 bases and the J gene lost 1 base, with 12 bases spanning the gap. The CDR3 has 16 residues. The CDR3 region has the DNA TGTGCTAGTGGTTTGCGTACAGGCGATTCCTACAATGAGCAGTTCTTC. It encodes CASGLRTGDSYNEQFF. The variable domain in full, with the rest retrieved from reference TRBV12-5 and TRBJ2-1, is DARVTQTPRHKVTEMGQEVTMRCQPILGHNTVFWYRQTMMQGLELLAYFRNRAPLDDSGMPKDRFSAEMPDATLATLKIQPSEPRDSAVYFCASGLRTGDSYNEQFFGPGTRLTVL.

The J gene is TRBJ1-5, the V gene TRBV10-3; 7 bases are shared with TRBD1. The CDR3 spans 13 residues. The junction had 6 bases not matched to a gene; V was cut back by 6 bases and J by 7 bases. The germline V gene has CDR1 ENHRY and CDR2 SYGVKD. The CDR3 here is CAIRATGDQPQHF. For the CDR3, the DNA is TGTGCCATCAGGGCTACAGGGGACCAGCCCCAGCATTTT.

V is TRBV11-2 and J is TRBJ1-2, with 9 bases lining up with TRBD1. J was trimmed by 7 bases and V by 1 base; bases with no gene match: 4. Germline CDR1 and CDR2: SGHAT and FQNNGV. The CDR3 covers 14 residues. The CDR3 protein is CASSLGTGAAGYTF. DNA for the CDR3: TGTGCCAGCAGCTTAGGGACAGGGGCGGCTGGCTACACCTTC.

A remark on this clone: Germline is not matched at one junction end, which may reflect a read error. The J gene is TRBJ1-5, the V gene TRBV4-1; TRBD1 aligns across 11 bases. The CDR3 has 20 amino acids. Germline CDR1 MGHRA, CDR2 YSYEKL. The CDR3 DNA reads TGCGCCAGCAGCCAAGGGCGGTCGGGGACAGGGGGACTTAGGGCTCAGCTCCAGCATTTT. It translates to CASSQGRSGTGGLRAQLQHF.

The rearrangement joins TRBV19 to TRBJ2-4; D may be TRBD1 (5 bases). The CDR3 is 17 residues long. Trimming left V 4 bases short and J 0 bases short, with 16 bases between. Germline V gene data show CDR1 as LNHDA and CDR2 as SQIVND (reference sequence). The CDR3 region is CASSNRTRYKAKNIQYF. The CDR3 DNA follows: TGTGCCAGTAGTAACCGGACAAGATACAAAGCCAAAAACATTCAGTACTTC.

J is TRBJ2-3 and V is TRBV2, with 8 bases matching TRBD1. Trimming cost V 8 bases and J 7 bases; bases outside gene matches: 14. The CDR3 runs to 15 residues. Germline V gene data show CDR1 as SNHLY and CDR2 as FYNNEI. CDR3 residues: CASSLAGQGAYTQYF. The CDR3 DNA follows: TGTGCCAGCTCCCTTGCCGGACAGGGTGCATATACGCAGTATTTT.

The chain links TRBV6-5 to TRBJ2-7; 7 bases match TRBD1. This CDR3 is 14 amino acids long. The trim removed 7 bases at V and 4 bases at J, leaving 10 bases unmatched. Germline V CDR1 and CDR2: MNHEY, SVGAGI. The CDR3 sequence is CASTLNRGPYEQYF. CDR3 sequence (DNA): TGTGCCAGCACCTTAAACAGGGGACCTTACGAGCAGTACTTC.

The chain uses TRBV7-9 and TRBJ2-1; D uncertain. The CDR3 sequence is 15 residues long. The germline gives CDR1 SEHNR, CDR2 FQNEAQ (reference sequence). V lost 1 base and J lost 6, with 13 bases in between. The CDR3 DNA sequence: TGTGCCAGCAGCTTAGTACGTGGGTCGGCCAATGAGCAGTTCTTC. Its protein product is CASSLVRGSANEQFF.

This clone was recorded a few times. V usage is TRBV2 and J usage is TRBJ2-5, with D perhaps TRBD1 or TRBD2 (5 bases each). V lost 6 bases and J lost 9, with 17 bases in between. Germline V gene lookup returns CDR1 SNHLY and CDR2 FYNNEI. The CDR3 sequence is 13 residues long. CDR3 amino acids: CASSAGDLRAQYF. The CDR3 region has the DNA TGTGCCAGCAGCGCCGGGGACCTGAGGGCCCAGTACTTC.

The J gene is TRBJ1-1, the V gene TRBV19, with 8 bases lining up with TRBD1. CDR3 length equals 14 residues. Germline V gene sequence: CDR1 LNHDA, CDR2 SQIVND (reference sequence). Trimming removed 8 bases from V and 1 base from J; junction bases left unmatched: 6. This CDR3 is CASPPGQENTEAFF. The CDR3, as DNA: TGTGCCAGTCCCCCGGGACAGGAGAACACTGAAGCTTTCTTT. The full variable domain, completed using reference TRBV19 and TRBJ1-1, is DGGITQSPKYLFRKEGQNVTLSCEQNLNHDAMYWYRQDPGQGLRLIYYSQIVNDFQKGDIAEGYSVSREKKESFPLTVTSAQKNPTAFYLCASPPGQENTEAFFGQGTRLTVV.

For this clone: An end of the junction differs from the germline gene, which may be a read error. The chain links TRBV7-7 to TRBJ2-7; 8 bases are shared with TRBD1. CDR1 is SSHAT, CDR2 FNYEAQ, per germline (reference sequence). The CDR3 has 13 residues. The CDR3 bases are TGTGCTAGCAGCCGACAGGGGAGCCACGAGCAGTACTTC. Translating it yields CASSRQGSHEQYF.

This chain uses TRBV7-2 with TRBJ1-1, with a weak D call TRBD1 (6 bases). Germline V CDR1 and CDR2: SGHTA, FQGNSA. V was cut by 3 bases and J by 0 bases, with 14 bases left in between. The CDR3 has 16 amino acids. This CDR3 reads CASSFGRGGLNTEAFF. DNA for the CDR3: TGTGCCAGCAGCTTTGGGAGGGGGGGCTTGAACACTGAAGCTTTCTTT.

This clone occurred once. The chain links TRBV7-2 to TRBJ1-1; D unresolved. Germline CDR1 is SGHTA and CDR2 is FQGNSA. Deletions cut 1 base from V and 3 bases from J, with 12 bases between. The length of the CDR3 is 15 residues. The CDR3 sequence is CASSLGTYRDTEAFF. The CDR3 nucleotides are TGTGCCAGCAGCTTAGGGACCTATAGGGACACTGAAGCTTTCTTT.

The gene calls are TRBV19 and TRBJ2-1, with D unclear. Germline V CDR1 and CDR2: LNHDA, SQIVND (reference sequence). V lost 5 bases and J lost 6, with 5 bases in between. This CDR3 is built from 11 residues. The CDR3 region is CASSFPNEQFF. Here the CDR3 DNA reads TGTGCCAGTAGTTTCCCCAATGAGCAGTTCTTC.

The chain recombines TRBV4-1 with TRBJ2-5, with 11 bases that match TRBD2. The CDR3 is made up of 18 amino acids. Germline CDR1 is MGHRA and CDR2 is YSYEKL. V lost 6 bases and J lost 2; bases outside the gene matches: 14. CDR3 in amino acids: CASSLAGGPSYPQETQYF. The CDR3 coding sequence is TGCGCCAGCAGTCTAGCGGGGGGCCCCAGCTACCCTCAAGAGACCCAGTACTTC.

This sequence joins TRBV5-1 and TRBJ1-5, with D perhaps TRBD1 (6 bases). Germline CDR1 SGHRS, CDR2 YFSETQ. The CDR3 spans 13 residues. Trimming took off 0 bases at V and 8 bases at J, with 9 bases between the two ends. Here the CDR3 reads CASSLGGGEPQHF. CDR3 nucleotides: TGCGCCAGCAGCTTGGGGGGGGGCGAGCCCCAGCATTTT. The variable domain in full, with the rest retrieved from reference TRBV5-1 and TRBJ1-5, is KAGVTQTPRYLIKTRGQQVTLSCSPISGHRSVSWYQQTPGQGLQFLFEYFSETQRNKGNFPGRFSGRQFSNSRSEMNVSTLELGDSALYLCASSLGGGEPQHFGDGTRLSIL.

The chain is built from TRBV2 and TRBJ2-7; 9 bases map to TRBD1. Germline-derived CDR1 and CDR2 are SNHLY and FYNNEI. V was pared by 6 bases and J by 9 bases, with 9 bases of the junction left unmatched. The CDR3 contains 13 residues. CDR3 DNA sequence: TGTGCCAGCAGAACCACTACAGGGGGCCGGCAGTACTTC. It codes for CASRTTTGGRQYF.

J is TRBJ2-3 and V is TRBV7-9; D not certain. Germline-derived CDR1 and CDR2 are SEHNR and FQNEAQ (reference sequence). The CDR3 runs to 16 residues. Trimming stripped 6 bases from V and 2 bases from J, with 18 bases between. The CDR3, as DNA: TGTGCCAGCAGGCCGCGCTTGGGGTCGAACACAGATACGCAGTATTTT. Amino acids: CASRPRLGSNTDTQYF.

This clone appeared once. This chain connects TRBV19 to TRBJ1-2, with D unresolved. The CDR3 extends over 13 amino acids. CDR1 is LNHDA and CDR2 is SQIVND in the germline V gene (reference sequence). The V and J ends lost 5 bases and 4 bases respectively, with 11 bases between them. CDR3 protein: CASSVGPSYGYTF. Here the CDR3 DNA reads TGTGCCAGTAGTGTCGGGCCCTCCTATGGCTACACCTTC.